A selection of T cell receptor beta chains follows, all from one sample in a study of blood T cell repertoires in COVID-19. The table came from immunoSEQ multiplex PCR; TCRdb's copy has only in-frame clones and leaves some out. Counted here are 70,000 to 85,000 clones, 80% to 90% occurring once; the ten biggest clones make up roughly two fifths. Material for sequencing was peripheral blood. The receptors stem from an older man with active or convalescent COVID-19. The CDR3 runs from the conserved cysteine through the conserved F or W. Each record gives: J gene, D gene, V gene, clone size, CDR3 DNA, CDR3 protein. D genes are given only for firm matches. Rows may omit the clone size; those that give it use once, few, many or a size class.

TRBJ2-3 NA TRBV24-1 NA TGTGCCACCAGTGATTTGCGACACAGGGAAGGTACAGATACGCAGTATTTT CATSDLRHREGTDTQYF
TRBJ2-1 NA TRBV5-5 NA TGTGCCAGCAGCTTTAGTTTTAACAGTCCCCTGGGCTATGAGCAGTTCTTC CASSFSFNSPLGYEQFF
TRBJ1-5 NA TRBV12-3/TRBV12-4 NA TGTGCCAGCAGGGTTTCGGTCAATCAGCCCCAGCATTTT CASRVSVNQPQHF
TRBJ1-2 NA TRBV3-1/TRBV3-2 NA TGTGCCAGCAGCCAAGAAGGTTCAGGGTTGCGTGGCTACACCTTC CASSQEGSGLRGYTF
TRBJ1-4 NA TRBV29-1 once TGCAGCGTTGAAGGGACAGCAACTAATGAAAAACTGTTTTTT CSVEGTATNEKLFF
TRBJ1-2 TRBD1 TRBV15 NA TGTGCCACCAGCCGATTTCCGGGACAGTTGGGCTACACCTTC CATSRFPGQLGYTF
TRBJ1-2 NA TRBV6-5 NA TGTGCCAGCAGTTCACCCGGGACACAAAACTATGGCTACACCTTC CASSSPGTQNYGYTF
TRBJ2-2 TRBD2 TRBV28 once TGTGCCAGCAGCACCCTAGCGGGGGGTGTCGGGGAGCTGTTTTTT CASSTLAGGVGELFF
TRBJ2-1 NA TRBV9 NA TGTGCCAGCAGCGTAGCCCCGGAGACCTACAATGAGCAGTTCTTC CASSVAPETYNEQFF
TRBJ2-3 TRBD1 TRBV6-5 NA TGTGCCAGCAAGGGACAGGGGACACATACGCAGTATTTT CASKGQGTHTQYF
TRBJ2-7 TRBD1 TRBV5-1 NA TGCGCCAGCAGCGGGACAGGCAAAGGGGCTGTCGAGCAGTACTTC CASSGTGKGAVEQYF
TRBJ1-6 NA TRBV30 few TGTGCCTGGAGCCTTGGACAGATGGATTCACCCCTCCACTTT CAWSLGQMDSPLHF
TRBJ2-2 NA TRBV6-5 NA TGTGCCAGCAGTTTTGGGCAGGGCACCGGGGAGCTGTTTTTT CASSFGQGTGELFF
TRBJ1-1 TRBD1 TRBV3-1/TRBV3-2 NA TGTGCCAGCAGCTCGACAGGGTTCGGGCCTGAAGCTTTCTTT CASSSTGFGPEAFF
TRBJ2-5 NA TRBV6-4 NA TGTGCCAGCAGTTCCACAGCAGGGCTATTAGTCCAAGAGACCCAGTACTTC CASSSTAGLLVQETQYF
TRBJ1-6 NA TRBV6-5 NA TGTGCCAGCAGTTACTCGAAATACGAGGGTTCACCCCTCCACTTT CASSYSKYEGSPLHF
TRBJ1-1 NA TRBV30 NA TGTGCCTGGTCCCCCGCGGGGCGGAACACTGAAGCTTTCTTT CAWSPAGRNTEAFF
TRBJ1-6 TRBD1 TRBV7-9 NA TGTGCCAGCAACCAGGGACAGCGCAATTCACCCCTCCACTTT CASNQGQRNSPLHF
TRBJ1-1 NA TRBV6-6 NA TGTGCCAGCAGTTATGTTGACACGTCGAACACTGAAGCTTTCTTT CASSYVDTSNTEAFF
TRBJ2-5 TRBD2 TRBV11-2 NA TGTGCCAGCAGCTCCCCTCGTTGGGGGGAGGGCGATGAGACCCAGTACTTC CASSSPRWGEGDETQYF
TRBJ2-2 NA TRBV7-2 NA TGTGCCAGCAGCTCACATCAGCGGGTTTTGGGGACCGGGGAGCTGTTTTTT CASSSHQRVLGTGELFF
TRBJ1-3 NA TRBV5-8 once TGTGCCAGCAGCTTGACCGGACGGGAGGGGTCTGGAAACACCATATATTTT CASSLTGREGSGNTIYF
TRBJ1-1 TRBD1 TRBV12-3/TRBV12-4 few TGTGCCAGCATGGGACAGGGGCCAGCTTTCTTT CASMGQGPAFF
TRBJ2-5 TRBD2 TRBV19 NA TGTGCCTCGACTAGCGGGACACAAGAGACCCAGTACTTC CASTSGTQETQYF
TRBJ2-3 NA TRBV5-8 NA TGTGCCAGCAGCTTGCATCCGGGACGGAGGGCTCCAGATACGCAGTATTTT CASSLHPGRRAPDTQYF
TRBJ2-3 NA TRBV6-5 NA TGTGCCAGCAGGTCTACAGGGCCCAGGGATACGCAGTATTTT CASRSTGPRDTQYF
TRBJ2-3 TRBD1 TRBV4-1 NA TGCGCCAGCAGCCCGCGACAGGGCCGCACAGATACGCAGTATTTT CASSPRQGRTDTQYF
TRBJ1-2 NA TRBV5-1 NA TGCGCCAGCAGCTTGGTATCCAGGGCTCGCTACACCTTC CASSLVSRARYTF
TRBJ1-2 TRBD1 TRBV6-5 NA TGTGCCAGCAACCAGTACCGGGACAGACTCTATGGCTACACCTTC CASNQYRDRLYGYTF
TRBJ2-7 NA TRBV7-9 NA TGTGCCAGCAGCCCCCCGTGGGGGGACGAGCAGTACTTC CASSPPWGDEQYF
TRBJ1-6 TRBD1 TRBV5-1 NA TGCGCCAGCAGCCCAGGAAGGGACAGTCGTTATTCACCCCTCCACTTT CASSPGRDSRYSPLHF
TRBJ2-5 TRBD1 TRBV19 NA TGTGCCAGTAGTCACCAGGGACAGTACCAAGAGACCCAGTACTTC CASSHQGQYQETQYF
TRBJ2-7 TRBD2 TRBV3-1/TRBV3-2 NA TGTGCCAGCAGCCCTCGGACTAGCGGGGGGGCCGGTGTGGAGAAGCAGTACTTC CASSPRTSGGAGVEKQYF
TRBJ1-6 NA TRBV27 NA TGTGCCAGCGGGATGCAGGGGAATAATTCACCCCTCCACTTT CASGMQGNNSPLHF
TRBJ1-2 NA TRBV29-1 NA TGCAGCGTTGATCGGGCGGGCTATGGGGGCTACACCTTC CSVDRAGYGGYTF
TRBJ1-1 TRBD1 TRBV6-5 NA TGTGCCACCGTGAACCCCGACAGGGGCACTGAAGCTTTCTTT CATVNPDRGTEAFF
TRBJ2-4 TRBD1 TRBV5-1 NA TGCGCCAGCAGCCACGGACAGGGTGACAAAAACATTCAGTACTTC CASSHGQGDKNIQYF
TRBJ1-5 NA TRBV6-5 NA TGTGCCAGCAGTCCGGGGGGGTATCAGCCCCAGCATTTT CASSPGGYQPQHF
TRBJ2-4 NA TRBV28 NA TGTGCCAGCAGCTCCCGTACAGGTACCAAAAACATTCAGTACTTC CASSSRTGTKNIQYF
TRBJ2-3 NA TRBV7-9 NA TGTGCCAGCAGCCCCTTCGGGGGGCCAAGCACAGATACGCAGTATTTT CASSPFGGPSTDTQYF
TRBJ1-5 TRBD1 TRBV19 NA TGTGCCAGTAGTCTGGGGGGACAGGTGTTCAATCAGCCCCAGCATTTT CASSLGGQVFNQPQHF
TRBJ2-3 TRBD2 TRBV3-1/TRBV3-2 NA TGTGCCAGCAGCCAGTCGACTAGCGCGACAGATACGCAGTATTTT CASSQSTSATDTQYF
TRBJ2-4 NA TRBV2 NA TGTGCCAGCAGTGACGGGAGAGCCAAAAACATTCAGTACTTC CASSDGRAKNIQYF
TRBJ2-5 TRBD2 TRBV19 NA TGTGCCAGTTCGGCTTGGACTAGCGGGGCACAAGAGACCCAGTACTTC CASSAWTSGAQETQYF
TRBJ1-2 NA TRBV2 NA TGTGCCAGCAGTGAATCAGGGAACTATGGCTACACCTTC CASSESGNYGYTF
TRBJ2-7 NA TRBV27 NA TGTGCCAGCAGTCCTTTGCAACTAGTGGCCGAGCAGTACTTC CASSPLQLVAEQYF
TRBJ1-2 TRBD1 TRBV28 NA TGTGCCAGCAGTTCTGGGACAGGGGGCTTTGGCTACACCTTC CASSSGTGGFGYTF
TRBJ1-4 TRBD1 TRBV5-8 few TGTGCCAGCAGCTTGGGGCCGGGACAGCCCAATGAAAAACTGTTTTTT CASSLGPGQPNEKLFF
TRBJ1-5 NA TRBV5-6 NA TGTGCCAGCAGCTTCGGTTCACCTGGCAATCAGCCCCAGCATTTT CASSFGSPGNQPQHF
TRBJ1-1 NA TRBV9 NA TGTGCCAGCAGCGTAGGAGCAGGGCGAGGCACTGAAGCTTTCTTT CASSVGAGRGTEAFF
TRBJ1-4 NA TRBV9 NA TGTGCCAGCAGCGCCGACAGTGCAACTAATGAAAAACTGTTTTTT CASSADSATNEKLFF
TRBJ1-2 TRBD1 TRBV11-2 NA TGTGCCAGCAGCTTTTCCCGCGGAGGGACAGGGCATGGCTACACCTTC CASSFSRGGTGHGYTF
TRBJ1-6 NA TRBV11-2 NA TGTGCCAGCAGCCCACTAATTAATTCACCCCTCCACTTT CASSPLINSPLHF
TRBJ1-1 NA TRBV21-1 NA TGTGCCAGCATTTACCTTAGAGAGTATTCAGCTTTCTTT CASIYLREYSAFF
TRBJ2-2 TRBD1 TRBV4-1 once TGCGCCAGCAGCCAAGGATTAATTTCGCAGGGGGTTTACAACACCGGGGAGCTGTTTTTT CASSQGLISQGVYNTGELFF
TRBJ1-5 TRBD1 TRBV6-2/TRBV6-3 few TGTGCCAGCAGTTACATCTTGAACCGGGACAGGGGAGTGGGCAATCAGCCCCAGCATTTT CASSYILNRDRGVGNQPQHF
TRBJ1-2 TRBD1 TRBV6-5 once TGTGCCAGCAGCGTGGACCCAGGGACAGGCTATGGCTACACCTTC CASSVDPGTGYGYTF
TRBJ2-2 NA TRBV7-9 NA TGTGCCAGCAGCCGTCGCGGGGCAGTAGAGACCGGGGAGCTGTTTTTT CASSRRGAVETGELFF